This is a list of T cell receptor beta chains from one sample in a study of identical twins. TCRdb itself ran the 5' RACE reads through MiXCR, one entry per CDR3 protein. The sample consists of fewer than 650,000 distinct CDR3 sequences, more than 9% of them appearing once. These same data were also listed under a study on yellow fever vaccine responses in identical twins.

Sequenced sample: PBMCs. The receptors here all came from a woman under 30 in good health. CDR3s include the opening cysteine and the closing phenylalanine or tryptophan. A D gene is named only where the DNA matches it firmly. The listing skips clone size in some rows; elsewhere it reads once, few, many or a size class.

V gene: TRBV19; J gene: TRBJ2-2; D gene: -; clone size: few; CDR3 protein: CASSKGGVDTGELFF; CDR3 DNA: TGTGCCAGTAGTAAAGGGGGAGTGGACACCGGGGAGCTGTTTTTT
V gene: TRBV29-1; J gene: TRBJ2-3; D gene: TRBD2; clone size: many; CDR3 protein: CSVEGLAPRTDTQYF; CDR3 DNA: TGCAGCGTTGAAGGACTAGCACCCCGCACAGATACGCAGTATTTT
V gene: TRBV6-2/TRBV6-3; J gene: TRBJ2-1; D gene: TRBD2; clone size: few; CDR3 protein: CASSPARPGTSGKNYNEQFF; CDR3 DNA: TGTGCCAGCAGTCCAGCTCGGCCCGGGACTAGCGGGAAGAACTACAATGAGCAGTTCTTC
V gene: TRBV19; J gene: TRBJ2-1; D gene: TRBD2; clone size: many; CDR3 protein: CASGASGTYNEQFF; CDR3 DNA: TGTGCCAGTGGTGCTAGCGGGACATACAATGAGCAGTTCTTC
V gene: TRBV6-2/TRBV6-3; J gene: TRBJ1-2; D gene: -; clone size: -; CDR3 protein: CASSYSWPDTNYGYTF; CDR3 DNA: TGTGCCAGCAGTTACTCTTGGCCAGATACTAACTATGGCTACACCTTC
V gene: TRBV4-1; J gene: TRBJ1-5; D gene: -; clone size: -; CDR3 protein: CASSQVTGNQPQHF; CDR3 DNA: TGCGCCAGCAGCCAAGTAACGGGAAATCAGCCCCAGCATTTT
V gene: TRBV7-2; J gene: TRBJ2-7; D gene: TRBD1; clone size: -; CDR3 protein: CASSRTGQGSSYEQYF; CDR3 DNA: TGTGCCAGCAGCCGTACGGGACAGGGGAGCTCCTACGAGCAGTACTTC
V gene: TRBV28; J gene: TRBJ2-2; D gene: -; clone size: -; CDR3 protein: CASSRKVGELFF; CDR3 DNA: TGTGCCAGCAGTCGGAAGGTCGGGGAGCTGTTTTTT
V gene: TRBV2; J gene: TRBJ2-7; D gene: -; clone size: -; CDR3 protein: CASSEWGRTVPTSYEQYF; CDR3 DNA: TGTGCCAGCAGTGAATGGGGTCGGACAGTCCCGACATCCTACGAGCAGTACTTC
V gene: TRBV20-1; J gene: TRBJ2-3; D gene: -; clone size: few; CDR3 protein: CSASDRKRNTDTQYF; CDR3 DNA: TGCAGTGCTTCCGACAGGAAGAGGAACACAGATACGCAGTATTTT
V gene: TRBV4-1; J gene: TRBJ2-7; D gene: TRBD1; clone size: many; CDR3 protein: CASSQAQGTGNLYEQYF; CDR3 DNA: TGCGCCAGCAGCCAAGCCCAAGGGACAGGGAATCTCTACGAGCAGTACTTC
V gene: TRBV28; J gene: TRBJ2-3; D gene: TRBD2; clone size: many; CDR3 protein: CASSLRTSGGTDTQYF; CDR3 DNA: TGTGCCAGCAGTTTACGGACTAGCGGCGGTACAGATACGCAGTATTTT
V gene: TRBV6-2/TRBV6-3; J gene: TRBJ2-3; D gene: -; clone size: many; CDR3 protein: CASSYSYQRSPSTDTQYF; CDR3 DNA: TGTGCCAGCAGTTACTCGTACCAGCGGAGCCCAAGCACAGATACGCAGTATTTT
V gene: TRBV25-1; J gene: TRBJ2-7; D gene: -; clone size: -; CDR3 protein: CASSEYLWGFHEQYF; CDR3 DNA: TGTGCCAGCAGTGAATATCTGTGGGGGTTTCACGAGCAGTACTTC
V gene: TRBV27; J gene: TRBJ2-1; D gene: TRBD1; clone size: -; CDR3 protein: CASSRILPGQGYNEQFF; CDR3 DNA: TGTGCCAGCAGCCGAATACTTCCGGGACAGGGCTACAATGAGCAGTTCTTC
V gene: TRBV7-2; J gene: TRBJ2-3; D gene: TRBD2; clone size: few; CDR3 protein: CASSLGGGRVPDTQYF; CDR3 DNA: TGTGCCAGCAGCTTAGGAGGCGGGAGGGTTCCAGATACGCAGTATTTT
V gene: TRBV29-1; J gene: TRBJ2-3; D gene: -; clone size: few; CDR3 protein: CSVDVGGGDTQYF; CDR3 DNA: TGCAGCGTTGATGTGGGGGGCGGGGATACGCAGTATTTT
V gene: TRBV20-1; J gene: TRBJ2-5; D gene: -; clone size: -; CDR3 protein: CSARVVSASGSQYF; CDR3 DNA: TGCAGTGCTAGAGTGGTGTCTGCTTCGGGGTCCCAGTACTTC
V gene: TRBV7-9; J gene: TRBJ1-2; D gene: -; clone size: many; CDR3 protein: CASSPKLNFNYGYTF; CDR3 DNA: TGTGCCAGCAGCCCGAAGCTAAACTTTAACTATGGCTACACCTTC
V gene: TRBV5-4; J gene: TRBJ1-4; D gene: -; clone size: -; CDR3 protein: CASSLREQSGEKLFF; CDR3 DNA: TGTGCCAGCAGCCTAAGGGAACAGTCCGGCGAAAAACTGTTTTTT
V gene: TRBV7-6; J gene: TRBJ2-7; D gene: TRBD2; clone size: few; CDR3 protein: CASSPGGLAGYEQYF; CDR3 DNA: TGTGCCAGCAGCCCCGGGGGTCTAGCGGGCTACGAGCAGTACTTC
V gene: TRBV6-6; J gene: TRBJ2-3; D gene: -; clone size: few; CDR3 protein: CAGKQGDTQYF; CDR3 DNA: TGTGCCGGAAAACAGGGTGATACGCAGTATTTT
V gene: TRBV7-6; J gene: TRBJ2-1; D gene: TRBD2; clone size: -; CDR3 protein: CASSLAVPGLAYEQFF; CDR3 DNA: TGTGCCAGCAGCTTAGCCGTTCCGGGACTAGCATATGAGCAGTTCTTC
V gene: TRBV28; J gene: TRBJ2-5; D gene: -; clone size: many; CDR3 protein: CASMSGIKTQYF; CDR3 DNA: TGTGCCAGCATGTCCGGGATAAAGACCCAGTACTTC
V gene: TRBV18; J gene: TRBJ1-2; D gene: TRBD1; clone size: few; CDR3 protein: CASSPGTGDDYGYTF; CDR3 DNA: TGTGCCAGCTCCCCCGGGACAGGGGATGACTATGGCTACACCTTC
V gene: TRBV5-1; J gene: TRBJ2-2; D gene: TRBD1; clone size: many; CDR3 protein: CASSSTGDNTGELFF; CDR3 DNA: TGCGCCAGCAGCTCGACAGGGGATAACACCGGGGAGCTGTTTTTT
V gene: TRBV5-1; J gene: TRBJ2-1; D gene: TRBD2; clone size: many; CDR3 protein: CASSLTSGVYNEQFF; CDR3 DNA: TGCGCCAGCAGCTTGACTAGCGGGGTCTACAATGAGCAGTTCTTC
V gene: TRBV5-8; J gene: TRBJ2-7; D gene: TRBD2; clone size: -; CDR3 protein: CASSLATSGLSSYEQYF; CDR3 DNA: TGTGCCAGCAGCTTGGCCACTAGCGGGCTCAGCTCCTACGAGCAGTACTTC
V gene: TRBV7-9; J gene: TRBJ1-6; D gene: -; clone size: few; CDR3 protein: CASSGAGDPLHF; CDR3 DNA: TGTGCCAGCAGCGGGGCGGGGGACCCCCTCCACTTT